These T cell receptor beta chains were read from a single sample in a study of blood T cell repertoires in COVID-19. Method: immunoSEQ multiplex PCR; TCRdb's copy keeps in-frame clones and lacks some. The sample holds roughly 320,000 clones, 90% to 95% seen once. Sequencing input: PBMCs or T cells enriched from blood (not recorded which). The receptors derive from a woman in her 30s who had been exposed to COVID-19. Each CDR3 is given with its conserved first and last residue. A D gene is named only where the DNA matches it firmly. Size is stated for part of the rows, as once, few or many counts, or as a class when the clone is expanded.

clone_size j_call d_call v_call cdr3_nt cdr3_aa
NA TRBJ1-5 TRBD1 TRBV4-1 TGCGCCAGCAGCCGACAGCCGGGGACAGTTCAGCCCCAGCATTTT CASSRQPGTVQPQHF
NA TRBJ1-4 TRBD1 TRBV5-1 TGCGCCAGCAGCTTGGGGACCGACAGGGATTATGGGGAAAAACTGTTTTTT CASSLGTDRDYGEKLFF
NA TRBJ1-6 TRBD1 TRBV28 TGTGCCAGCAGAACTCGGACAGGGGGAAGTTCACCCCTCCACTTT CASRTRTGGSSPLHF
NA TRBJ2-5 TRBD1 TRBV7-6 TGTGCCAGCAGCTTAAATACAGACAGGGGCAGGGAGACCCAGTACTTC CASSLNTDRGRETQYF
once TRBJ2-2 NA TRBV5-1 TGCGCCAGCAGCGCGACAGGACCCGGGGAGCTGTTTTTT CASSATGPGELFF
NA TRBJ1-1 NA TRBV24-1 TGTGCCACCATGGGCATGAACACTGAAGCTTTCTTT CATMGMNTEAFF
NA TRBJ1-5 NA TRBV21-1 TGTGCCAGCAGCAAAACATGGGACAGGGGAGGCAAGCCCTATAGCAATCAGCCCCAGCATTTT CASSKTWDRGGKPYSNQPQHF
NA TRBJ1-2 TRBD1 TRBV6-5 TGTGCCAGCAGTCAGGGGGGAGCTAACTATGGCTACACCTTC CASSQGGANYGYTF
NA TRBJ2-5 TRBD2 TRBV7-2 TGTGCCAGCAGCTCAAGCGGGGGGGCGTGGGAGACCCAGTACTTC CASSSSGGAWETQYF
NA TRBJ1-4 NA TRBV4-2 TGTGCCAGCAGCCCTAAGGTCCGAGGTGAAAAACTGTTTTTT CASSPKVRGEKLFF
NA TRBJ1-5 NA TRBV4-3 TGCGCCAGCAGCCAAGATCGCGGGGACGATCAGCCCCAGCATTTT CASSQDRGDDQPQHF
NA TRBJ2-5 NA TRBV20-1 TGCAGTGCTAGATCCATCGAGACCCAGTACTTC CSARSIETQYF
once TRBJ1-1 NA TRBV25-1 TGTGCCAGCAGTGAACTCGGGGGGGTCCTGACTGAAGCTTTCTTT CASSELGGVLTEAFF
NA TRBJ1-4 TRBD1 TRBV3-1/TRBV3-2 TGTGCCAGCAGCCTCCGGGGACAGGGATGGGAAAAACTGTTTTTT CASSLRGQGWEKLFF
once TRBJ1-3 NA TRBV10-3 TGTGCCATCAGTGGGTGGGGCAGGCGATACTCTGGAAACACCATATATTTT CAISGWGRRYSGNTIYF
NA TRBJ2-1 TRBD2 TRBV11-3 TGTGCCAGCAGCCAATCCGGGACTAGCGGGGGACATGAGCAGTTCTTC CASSQSGTSGGHEQFF
once TRBJ1-2 TRBD1 TRBV5-1 TGCGCCAGCAGCTTGGCACCGGACAGGGACTATGGCTACACCTTC CASSLAPDRDYGYTF
once TRBJ1-1 TRBD1 TRBV7-9 TGTGCCAGCAAGCTGGTGACAGGGGTTACTGAAGCTTTCTTT CASKLVTGVTEAFF
NA TRBJ2-5 TRBD2 TRBV7-2 TGTGCCAGCAGCGTAGGACTAGCGGGGGGTGAAGAGACCCAGTACTTC CASSVGLAGGEETQYF
NA TRBJ2-1 NA TRBV5-1 TGCGCCAGCAGCCCCGCTAGGGGCCCTGTGCAGTTCTTC CASSPARGPVQFF
NA TRBJ2-1 TRBD2 TRBV5-1 TGCGCCAGCCATGTAGGGGCGGGGGGTGACACCTACAATGAGCAGTTCTTC CASHVGAGGDTYNEQFF
NA TRBJ2-1 NA TRBV19 TGTGCCACTACCTGGGGCTACCCAAATGAGCAGTTCTTC CATTWGYPNEQFF
once TRBJ1-1 NA TRBV7-9 TGTGCCAGCAGCTTACTCTCGGCGGACACTGAAGCTTTCTTT CASSLLSADTEAFF
NA TRBJ2-7 NA TRBV10-3 TGTGCCATCAGTGAGTCCCCGGGGGACTACGAGCAGTACTTC CAISESPGDYEQYF
NA TRBJ2-5 TRBD2 TRBV18 TGTGCCAGCTCACCAACGGCGGGGGGGCGTGAGACCCAGTACTTC CASSPTAGGRETQYF
NA TRBJ2-6 TRBD2 TRBV4-3 TGCGCCAGCAGCCAAGACGGGGGGGCAGCCTCTGGGGCCAACGTCCTGACTTTC CASSQDGGAASGANVLTF
NA TRBJ2-3 NA TRBV3-1/TRBV3-2 TGTGCCAGCAGCCAAGATTCTCATACCAGGTTTTTTGATACGCAGTATTTT CASSQDSHTRFFDTQYF
few TRBJ1-6 NA TRBV6-4 TGTGCCAGCAGTGACTCAGCTCAAGCACCCCTCCACTTT CASSDSAQAPLHF
NA TRBJ2-5 NA TRBV5-4 TGTGCCAGCAGCCCCCAAGTAAGAGGGGGAGCGAAAGAGACCCAGTACTTC CASSPQVRGGAKETQYF
NA TRBJ2-5 NA TRBV3-1/TRBV3-2 TGTGCCAGCAGCCCGGGGGTGCAAGAGACCCAGTACTTC CASSPGVQETQYF